Listed below are T cell receptor beta chains from one sample, sequenced in a study of shared clonotypes between healthy human individuals. Profiling relied on immunoSEQ multiplex PCR, and the TCRdb table lists in-frame clones only, not all of them. Of around 1.9 million clones in the sample, 85% to 95% were seen once. Sequenced input: naive CD8+ T cells from PBMCs. These receptors all come from a young man in good health. Some clones in this sample may be carry-over from other donors' samples. Both conserved end residues are part of each CDR3. A D gene is named only where the DNA matches it firmly. Not every row has a clone size; where given, it reads once, few, many or a size class.

j_gene: TRBJ2-7
d_gene: .
abundance: .
v_gene: TRBV29-1
CDR3aa: CSVAPGISYEQYF

j_gene: TRBJ2-3
d_gene: .
abundance: .
v_gene: TRBV19
CDR3aa: CASSMGEGETDTQYF

j_gene: TRBJ1-2
d_gene: .
abundance: .
v_gene: TRBV6-6
CDR3aa: CASSYPAGADDYGYTF

j_gene: TRBJ2-3
d_gene: TRBD2
abundance: .
v_gene: TRBV7-6
CDR3aa: CASSELAGTTDTQYF

j_gene: TRBJ2-7
d_gene: .
abundance: .
v_gene: TRBV9
CDR3aa: CASSVAPTQTYEQYF

j_gene: TRBJ2-7
d_gene: .
abundance: .
v_gene: TRBV28
CDR3aa: CASSFEGSENYEQYF

j_gene: TRBJ1-1
d_gene: .
abundance: .
v_gene: TRBV7-6
CDR3aa: CASSLLQGLNTEAFF

j_gene: TRBJ2-7
d_gene: .
abundance: once
v_gene: TRBV7-9
CDR3aa: CASSRTGETYEQYF

j_gene: TRBJ1-2
d_gene: .
abundance: .
v_gene: TRBV9
CDR3aa: CASSVAGRDWDGYTF

j_gene: TRBJ1-1
d_gene: .
abundance: .
v_gene: TRBV29-1
CDR3aa: CSVEYGPEAFF

j_gene: TRBJ2-7
d_gene: .
abundance: .
v_gene: TRBV28
CDR3aa: CASTPSGQDEQYF

j_gene: TRBJ2-7
d_gene: TRBD1
abundance: .
v_gene: TRBV27
CDR3aa: CASASTGTGSHEQYF

j_gene: TRBJ1-5
d_gene: .
abundance: .
v_gene: TRBV27
CDR3aa: CASRPQGSNQPQHF

j_gene: TRBJ2-3
d_gene: .
abundance: .
v_gene: TRBV7-9
CDR3aa: CASSQPSRLITQYF

j_gene: TRBJ2-5
d_gene: .
abundance: .
v_gene: TRBV29-1
CDR3aa: CSVEVVPAGETQYF

j_gene: TRBJ1-2
d_gene: .
abundance: .
v_gene: TRBV7-6
CDR3aa: CASSSRGGPIHNYGYTF

j_gene: TRBJ1-1
d_gene: .
abundance: .
v_gene: TRBV10-3
CDR3aa: CAISQTTEAFF

j_gene: TRBJ1-1
d_gene: .
abundance: .
v_gene: TRBV2
CDR3aa: CASTASGAPTEAFF

j_gene: TRBJ2-1
d_gene: .
abundance: .
v_gene: TRBV5-6
CDR3aa: CASSPTGRTQFF

j_gene: TRBJ1-2
d_gene: TRBD1
abundance: .
v_gene: TRBV9
CDR3aa: CASSHLGTGANYGYTF

j_gene: TRBJ2-1
d_gene: TRBD1
abundance: .
v_gene: TRBV19
CDR3aa: CASSTHRGLGNEQFF

j_gene: TRBJ2-1
d_gene: TRBD2
abundance: .
v_gene: TRBV27
CDR3aa: CASSLLWASGSSYNEQFF

j_gene: TRBJ2-5
d_gene: TRBD2
abundance: once
v_gene: TRBV13
CDR3aa: CASSIRLAGEETQYF

j_gene: TRBJ1-2
d_gene: .
abundance: .
v_gene: TRBV4-2
CDR3aa: CASSQDEIAGANYGYTF

j_gene: TRBJ1-4
d_gene: .
abundance: .
v_gene: TRBV5-6
CDR3aa: CASSLGTLHEKLFF